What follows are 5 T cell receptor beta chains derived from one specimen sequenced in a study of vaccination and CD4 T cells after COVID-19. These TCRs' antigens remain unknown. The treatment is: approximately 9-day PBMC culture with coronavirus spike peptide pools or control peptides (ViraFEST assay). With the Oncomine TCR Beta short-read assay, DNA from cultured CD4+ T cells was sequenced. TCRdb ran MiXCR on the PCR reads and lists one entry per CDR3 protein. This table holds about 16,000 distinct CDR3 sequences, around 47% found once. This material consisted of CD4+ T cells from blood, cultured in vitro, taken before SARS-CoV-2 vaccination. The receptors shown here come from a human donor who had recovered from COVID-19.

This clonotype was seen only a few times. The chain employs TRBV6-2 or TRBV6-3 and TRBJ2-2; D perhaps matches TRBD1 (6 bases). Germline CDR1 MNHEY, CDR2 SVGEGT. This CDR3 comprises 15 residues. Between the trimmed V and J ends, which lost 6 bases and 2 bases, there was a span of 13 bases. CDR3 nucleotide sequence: TGTGCCAGCAGGTACAGGGTAGATAACACCGGGGAGCTGTTTTTT. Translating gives CASRYRVDNTGELFF.

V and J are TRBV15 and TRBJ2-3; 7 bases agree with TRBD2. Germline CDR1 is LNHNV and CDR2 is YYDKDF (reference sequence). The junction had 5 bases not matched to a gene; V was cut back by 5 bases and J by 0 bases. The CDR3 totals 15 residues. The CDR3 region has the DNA TGTGCCACCAGCGATTACGGGGGGAGCACAGATACGCAGTATTTT. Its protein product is CATSDYGGSTDTQYF. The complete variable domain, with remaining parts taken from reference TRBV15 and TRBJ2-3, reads DAMVIQNPRYQVTQFGKPVTLSCSQTLNHNVMYWYQQKSSQAPKLLFHYYDKDFNNEADTPDNFQSRRPNTSFCFLDIRSPGLGDTAMYLCATSDYGGSTDTQYFGPGTRLTVL.

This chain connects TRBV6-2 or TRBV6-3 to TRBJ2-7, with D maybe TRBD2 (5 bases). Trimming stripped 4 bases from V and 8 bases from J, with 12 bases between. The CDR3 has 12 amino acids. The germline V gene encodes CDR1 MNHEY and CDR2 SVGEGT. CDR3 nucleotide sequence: TGTGCCAGCAGTTCGGACTGGGCGAAGCAGTACTTC. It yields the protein CASSSDWAKQYF.

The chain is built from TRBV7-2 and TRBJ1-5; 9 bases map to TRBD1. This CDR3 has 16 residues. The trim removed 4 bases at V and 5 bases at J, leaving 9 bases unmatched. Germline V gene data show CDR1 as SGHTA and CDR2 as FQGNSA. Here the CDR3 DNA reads TGTGCCAGCAGCTCGAGGACAGGGGTTGGCCATCAGCCCCAGCATTTT. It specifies CASSSRTGVGHQPQHF.

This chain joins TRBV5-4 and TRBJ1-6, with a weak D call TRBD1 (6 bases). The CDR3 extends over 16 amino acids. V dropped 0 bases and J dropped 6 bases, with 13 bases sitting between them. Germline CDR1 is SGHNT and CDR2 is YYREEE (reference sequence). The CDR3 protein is CASSLARGGSNSPLHF. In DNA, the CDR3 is TGTGCCAGCAGCTTGGCCAGGGGAGGCAGTAATTCACCCCTCCACTTT.